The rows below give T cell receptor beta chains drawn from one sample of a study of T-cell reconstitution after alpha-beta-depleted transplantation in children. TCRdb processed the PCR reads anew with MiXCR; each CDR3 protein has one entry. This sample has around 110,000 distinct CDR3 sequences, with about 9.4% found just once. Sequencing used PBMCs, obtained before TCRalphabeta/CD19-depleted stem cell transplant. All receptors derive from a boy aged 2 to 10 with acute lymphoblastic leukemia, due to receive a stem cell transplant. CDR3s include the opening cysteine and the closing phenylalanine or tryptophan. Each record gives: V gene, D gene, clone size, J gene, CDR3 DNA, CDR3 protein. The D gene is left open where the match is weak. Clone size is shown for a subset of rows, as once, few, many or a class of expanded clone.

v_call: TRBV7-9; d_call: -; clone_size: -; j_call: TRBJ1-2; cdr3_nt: TGTGCCAGCAGCTTAGTATCTTGGGAGGGAAGTGGCTACACCTTC; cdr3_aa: CASSLVSWEGSGYTF
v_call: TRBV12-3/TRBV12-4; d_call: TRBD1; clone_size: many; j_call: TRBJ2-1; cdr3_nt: TGTGCCAGCAGTTTACAGGGGGCGCGGGGTTTCTTC; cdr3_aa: CASSLQGARGFF
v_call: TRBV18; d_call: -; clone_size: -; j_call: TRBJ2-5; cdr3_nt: TGTGCCAGCTCACGGGGGACCCTCGGGGAGACCCAGTACTTC; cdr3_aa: CASSRGTLGETQYF
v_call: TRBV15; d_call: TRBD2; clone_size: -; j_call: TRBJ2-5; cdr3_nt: TGTGCCACCAGCGGCCTCCAGCCCAGCGGGAGAGGGCAAGAGACCCAGTACTTC; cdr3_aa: CATSGLQPSGRGQETQYF
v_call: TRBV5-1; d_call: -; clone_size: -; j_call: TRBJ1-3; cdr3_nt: TGCGCCAGCAGACGAGAATGGGCCTCTGGAAACACCATATATTTT; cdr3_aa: CASRREWASGNTIYF
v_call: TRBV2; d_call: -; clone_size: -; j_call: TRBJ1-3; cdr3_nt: TGTGCCAGTCGGACAGAGGCCGGAAACACCATATATTTT; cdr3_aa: CASRTEAGNTIYF
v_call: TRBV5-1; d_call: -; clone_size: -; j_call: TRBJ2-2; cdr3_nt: TGCGCCAGCAGCTTGGTAGGACATGGCATGGGCGGGGAGCTGTTTTTT; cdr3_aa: CASSLVGHGMGGELFF
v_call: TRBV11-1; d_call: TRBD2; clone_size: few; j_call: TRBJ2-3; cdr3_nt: TGTGCCAGCAGCCGCAGTGCAACCCTAGCGGGAGGGGTGGATACGCAGTATTTT; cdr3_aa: CASSRSATLAGGVDTQYF
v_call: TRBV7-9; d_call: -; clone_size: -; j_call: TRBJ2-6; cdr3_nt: TGTGCCGCCGGGCCCGGTCACGGGGCCAACGTCCTGACTTTC; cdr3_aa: CAAGPGHGANVLTF
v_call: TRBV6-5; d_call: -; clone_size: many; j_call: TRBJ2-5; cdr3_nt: TGTGCCAGCAGTTATTTAGGGCCGCAAGAGACCCAGTACTTC; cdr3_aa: CASSYLGPQETQYF
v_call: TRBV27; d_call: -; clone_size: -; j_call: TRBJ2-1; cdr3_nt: TGTGCCACTCAGGGGGCGGGAGTGACCTACAATGAGCAGTTCTTC; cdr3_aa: CATQGAGVTYNEQFF
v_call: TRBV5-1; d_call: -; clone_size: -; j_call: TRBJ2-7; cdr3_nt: TGCGCCAGCAGTACCGGGACGGGAAGTAGGACCTACGAGCAGTACTTC; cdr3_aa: CASSTGTGSRTYEQYF
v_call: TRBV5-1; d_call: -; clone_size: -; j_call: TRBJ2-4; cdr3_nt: TGCGCCAGCAGTTCCGGGGCACTAACGACCCTAGCCAAAAACATTCAGTACTTC; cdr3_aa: CASSSGALTTLAKNIQYF
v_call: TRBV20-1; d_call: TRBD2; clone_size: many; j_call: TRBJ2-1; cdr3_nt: TGCAGTCCTAGCCCATGGACTAGCGGGGCCAATGAGCAGTTCTTC; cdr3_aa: CSPSPWTSGANEQFF
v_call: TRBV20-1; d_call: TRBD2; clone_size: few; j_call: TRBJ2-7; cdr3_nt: TGCAGTGCTAGAGGCCTTAGCGGGATCTACGAGCAGTACTTC; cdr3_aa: CSARGLSGIYEQYF
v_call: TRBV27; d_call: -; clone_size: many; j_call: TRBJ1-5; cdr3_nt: TGTGCCAGCGGCCAGGCGGCAAATAGCAATCAGCCCCAGCATTTT; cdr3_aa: CASGQAANSNQPQHF
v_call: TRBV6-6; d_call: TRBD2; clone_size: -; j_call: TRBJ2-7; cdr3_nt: TGTGCCACCCAGCGGGAGGGGATCTACGAGCAGTACTTC; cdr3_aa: CATQREGIYEQYF
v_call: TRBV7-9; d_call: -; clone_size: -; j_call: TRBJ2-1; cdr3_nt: TGTGCCAGCAGTCAAAGGTCCGGCCAGCTGTTCTTC; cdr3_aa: CASSQRSGQLFF
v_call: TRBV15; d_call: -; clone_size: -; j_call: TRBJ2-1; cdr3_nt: TGTGCCACCAGCAGAGACTCCAGGTACAATGAGCAGTTCTTC; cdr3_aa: CATSRDSRYNEQFF
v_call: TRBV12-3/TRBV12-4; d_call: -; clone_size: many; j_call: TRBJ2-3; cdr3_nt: TGTGCCAGCAGTCCGAGGGCGGCGAGCACAGATACGCAGTATTTT; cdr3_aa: CASSPRAASTDTQYF
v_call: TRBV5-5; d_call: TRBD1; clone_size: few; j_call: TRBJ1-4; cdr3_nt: TGTGCCAGCAGCCGACAGGGTGCGGAGGAAAAACTGTTTTTT; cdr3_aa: CASSRQGAEEKLFF
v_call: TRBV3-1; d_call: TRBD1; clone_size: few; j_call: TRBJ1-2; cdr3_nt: TGTGCCAGCAGTCGCGTGGCAGGGGGCCATGGCTACACCTTC; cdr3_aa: CASSRVAGGHGYTF